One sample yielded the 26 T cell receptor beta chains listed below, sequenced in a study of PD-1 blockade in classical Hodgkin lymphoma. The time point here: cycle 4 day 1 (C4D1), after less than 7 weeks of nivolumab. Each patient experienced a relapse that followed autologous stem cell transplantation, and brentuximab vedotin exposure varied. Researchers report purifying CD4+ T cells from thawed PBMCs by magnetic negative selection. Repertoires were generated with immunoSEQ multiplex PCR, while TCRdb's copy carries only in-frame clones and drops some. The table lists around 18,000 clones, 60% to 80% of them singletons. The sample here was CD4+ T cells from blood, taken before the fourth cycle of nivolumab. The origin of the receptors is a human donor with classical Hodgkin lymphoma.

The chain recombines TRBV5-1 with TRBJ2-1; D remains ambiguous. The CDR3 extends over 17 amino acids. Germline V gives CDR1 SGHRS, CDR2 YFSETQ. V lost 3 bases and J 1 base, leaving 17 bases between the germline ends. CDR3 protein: CASSSIPGGGSYNEQFF. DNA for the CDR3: TGCGCCAGCAGCTCAATCCCCGGTGGCGGATCCTACAATGAGCAGTTCTTC.

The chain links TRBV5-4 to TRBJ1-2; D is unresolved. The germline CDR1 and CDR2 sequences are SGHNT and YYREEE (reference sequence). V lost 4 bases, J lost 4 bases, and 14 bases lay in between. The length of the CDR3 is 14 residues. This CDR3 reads CASSPLDTLYGYTF. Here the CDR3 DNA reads TGTGCCAGCAGCCCCCTCGACACACTCTATGGCTACACCTTC.

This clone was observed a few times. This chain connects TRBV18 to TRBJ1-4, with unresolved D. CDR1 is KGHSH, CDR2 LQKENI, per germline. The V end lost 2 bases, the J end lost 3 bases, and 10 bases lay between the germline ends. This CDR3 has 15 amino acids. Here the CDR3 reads CASSPMGFSNEKLFF. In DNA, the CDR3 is TGTGCCAGCTCACCAATGGGCTTTTCTAATGAAAAACTGTTTTTT.

CDR3 coding DNA: TGTGCCAGCAGCTTAGATCGGGTAACCTACGAGCAGTACTTC. Protein sequence: CASSLDRVTYEQYF. V usage is TRBV11-2 and J usage is TRBJ2-7; D gene uncertain. The V end was cut by 0 bases, the J end by 2 bases, with 8 bases between. Germline CDR1 and CDR2: SGHAT and FQNNGV. The CDR3 is made up of 14 amino acids.

The CDR3: CSAIDQETQYF. CDR3 DNA sequence: TGCAGTGCTATCGACCAAGAGACCCAGTACTTC. This rearrangement joins TRBV20-1 to TRBJ2-5; D is ambiguous. The CDR3 totals 11 residues. The V gene lost 4 bases and the J gene lost 0 bases, with 3 bases spanning the gap. The germline V gene encodes CDR1 DFQATT and CDR2 SNEGSKA (reference sequence).

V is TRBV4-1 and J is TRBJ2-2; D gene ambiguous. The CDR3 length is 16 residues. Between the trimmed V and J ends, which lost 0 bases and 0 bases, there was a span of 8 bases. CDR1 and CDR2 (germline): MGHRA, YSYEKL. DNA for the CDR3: TGCGCCAGCAGCCAAGAATCTCCAACGAACACCGGGGAGCTGTTTTTT. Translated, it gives CASSQESPTNTGELFF.

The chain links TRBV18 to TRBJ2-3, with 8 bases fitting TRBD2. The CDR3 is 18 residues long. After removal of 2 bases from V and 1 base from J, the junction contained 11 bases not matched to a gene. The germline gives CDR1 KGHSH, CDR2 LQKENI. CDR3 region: CASSPMITRREGTDTQYF. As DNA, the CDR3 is TGTGCCAGCTCACCAATGATAACGCGGCGGGAGGGCACAGATACGCAGTATTTT.

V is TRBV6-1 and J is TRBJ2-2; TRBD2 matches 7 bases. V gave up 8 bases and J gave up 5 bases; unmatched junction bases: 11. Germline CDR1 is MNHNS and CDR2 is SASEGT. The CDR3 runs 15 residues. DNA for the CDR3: TGTGCCAGCTTTTATGGCGGGAGTCTTACCGGGGAGCTGTTTTTT. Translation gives CASFYGGSLTGELFF.

CDR3 sequence reads: CSVEVGWTEAFF. DNA for the CDR3: TGCAGCGTTGAAGTTGGGTGGACTGAAGCTTTCTTT. The rearrangement uses TRBV29-1 and TRBJ1-1; no clear D. V dropped 1 base and J dropped 5 bases, with 8 bases sitting between them. The CDR3 is 12 amino acids. Germline values: CDR1 SQVTM, CDR2 ANQGSEA.

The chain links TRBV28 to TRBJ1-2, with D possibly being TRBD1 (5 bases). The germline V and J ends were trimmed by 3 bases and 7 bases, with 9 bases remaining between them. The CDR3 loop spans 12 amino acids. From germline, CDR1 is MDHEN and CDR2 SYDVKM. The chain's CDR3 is CASSFGGSGYTF. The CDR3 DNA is TGTGCCAGCAGTTTCGGGGGATCTGGCTACACCTTC.

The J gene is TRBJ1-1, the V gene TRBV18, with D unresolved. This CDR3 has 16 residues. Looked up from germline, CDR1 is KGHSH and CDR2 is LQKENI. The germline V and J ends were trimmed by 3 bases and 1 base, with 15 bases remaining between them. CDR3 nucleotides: TGTGCCAGCTCACCCGGCCTACAGAGAACGAACACTGAAGCTTTCTTT. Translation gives CASSPGLQRTNTEAFF. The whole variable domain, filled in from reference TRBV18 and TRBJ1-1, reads NAGVMQNPRHLVRRRGQEARLRCSPMKGHSHVYWYRQLPEEGLKFMVYLQKENIIDESGMPKERFSAEFPKEGPSILRIQQVVRGDSAAYFCASSPGLQRTNTEAFFGQGTRLTVV.

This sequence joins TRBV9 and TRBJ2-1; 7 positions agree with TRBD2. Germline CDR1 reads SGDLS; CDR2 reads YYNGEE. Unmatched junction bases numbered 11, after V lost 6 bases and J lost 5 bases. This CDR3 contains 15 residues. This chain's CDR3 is CASKWEGVKNNEQFF. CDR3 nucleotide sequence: TGTGCCAGCAAGTGGGAGGGAGTTAAGAACAATGAGCAGTTCTTC.

The CDR3 protein is CASSYGPQGTQYF. In DNA form, the CDR3 reads TGTGCCAGCAGTTACGGACCTCAGGGGACCCAGTACTTC. This rearrangement joins TRBV6-6 to TRBJ2-5; D perhaps matches TRBD1 (5 bases). This CDR3 comprises 13 residues. Germline V gene lookup returns CDR1 MNHNY and CDR2 SVGAGI (reference sequence). V dropped 2 bases and J dropped 7 bases, with 11 bases sitting between them.

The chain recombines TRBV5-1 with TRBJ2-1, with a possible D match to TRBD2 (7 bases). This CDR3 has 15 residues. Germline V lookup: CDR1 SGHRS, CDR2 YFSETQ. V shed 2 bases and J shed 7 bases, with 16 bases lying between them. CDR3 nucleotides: TGCGCCAGCAGCTTTCAGGGGCGGGGGTCAAATGAGCAGTTCTTC. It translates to CASSFQGRGSNEQFF.

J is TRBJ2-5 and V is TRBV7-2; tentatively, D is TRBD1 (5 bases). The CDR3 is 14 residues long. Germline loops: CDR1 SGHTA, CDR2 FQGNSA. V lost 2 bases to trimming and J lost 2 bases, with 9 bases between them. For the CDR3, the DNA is TGTGCCAGCAGCTTAAACAAGGGGCAAGAGACCCAGTACTTC. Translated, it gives CASSLNKGQETQYF.

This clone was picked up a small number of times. CDR3 amino acids: CASSHAEPQHF. The CDR3 region has the DNA TGTGCCAGCAGCCACGCAGAGCCCCAGCATTTT. This sequence joins TRBV14 and TRBJ1-5; D is unclear. The CDR3 extends over 11 amino acids. Trimming took off 3 bases at V and 8 bases at J, with 5 bases between the two ends. Germline V gene sequence: CDR1 SGHDN, CDR2 FVKESK.

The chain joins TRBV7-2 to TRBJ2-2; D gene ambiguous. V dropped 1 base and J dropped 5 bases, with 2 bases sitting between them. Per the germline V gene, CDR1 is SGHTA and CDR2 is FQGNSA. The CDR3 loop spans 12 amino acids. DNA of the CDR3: TGTGCCAGCAGCTTAGGAACCGGGGAGCTGTTTTTT. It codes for CASSLGTGELFF.

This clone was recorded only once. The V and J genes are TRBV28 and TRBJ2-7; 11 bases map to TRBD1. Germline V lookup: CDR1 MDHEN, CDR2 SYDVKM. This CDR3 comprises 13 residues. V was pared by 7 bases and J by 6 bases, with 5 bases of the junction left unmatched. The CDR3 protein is CASTDRGPGEQYF. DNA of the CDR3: TGTGCCAGCACGGACAGGGGGCCCGGCGAGCAGTACTTC.

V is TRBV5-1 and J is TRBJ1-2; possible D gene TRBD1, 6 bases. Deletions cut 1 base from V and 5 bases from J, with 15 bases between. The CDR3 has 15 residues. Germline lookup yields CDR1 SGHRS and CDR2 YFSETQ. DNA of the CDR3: TGCGCCAGCAGCTTGTCCCCGGGACAAGAATATGGCTACACCTTC. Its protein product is CASSLSPGQEYGYTF.

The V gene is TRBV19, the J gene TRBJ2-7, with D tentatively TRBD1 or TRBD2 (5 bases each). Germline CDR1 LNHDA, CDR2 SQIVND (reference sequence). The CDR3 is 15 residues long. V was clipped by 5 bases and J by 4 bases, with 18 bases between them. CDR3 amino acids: CASSPGPLPPYEQYF. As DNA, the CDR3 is TGTGCCAGTAGTCCGGGACCCCTACCTCCGTACGAGCAGTACTTC.

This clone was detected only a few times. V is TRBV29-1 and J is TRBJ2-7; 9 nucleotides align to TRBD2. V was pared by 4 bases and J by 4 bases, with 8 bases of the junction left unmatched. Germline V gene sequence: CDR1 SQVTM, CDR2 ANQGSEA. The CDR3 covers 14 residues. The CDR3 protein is CSVVAREGLYEQYF. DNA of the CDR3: TGCAGCGTTGTGGCGCGGGAGGGCCTTTACGAGCAGTACTTC.

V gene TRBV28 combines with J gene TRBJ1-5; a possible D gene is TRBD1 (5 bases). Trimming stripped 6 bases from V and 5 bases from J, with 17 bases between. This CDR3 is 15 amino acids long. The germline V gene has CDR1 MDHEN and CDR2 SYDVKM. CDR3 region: CASRSKLGLHQPQHF. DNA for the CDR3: TGTGCCAGCAGATCGAAACTGGGACTCCATCAGCCCCAGCATTTT.

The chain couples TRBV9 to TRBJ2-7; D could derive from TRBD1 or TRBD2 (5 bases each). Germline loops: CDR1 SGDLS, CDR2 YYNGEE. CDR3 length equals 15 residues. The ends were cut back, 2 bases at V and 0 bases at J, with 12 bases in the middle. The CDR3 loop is CASSVGAGSSYEQYF. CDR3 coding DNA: TGTGCCAGCAGCGTCGGGGCAGGGAGCTCCTACGAGCAGTACTTC.

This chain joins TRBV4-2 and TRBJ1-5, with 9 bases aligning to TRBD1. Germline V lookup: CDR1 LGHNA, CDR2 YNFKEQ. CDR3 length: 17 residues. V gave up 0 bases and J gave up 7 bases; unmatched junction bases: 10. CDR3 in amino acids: CASSQDWDRVFRQPQHF. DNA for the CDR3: TGTGCCAGCAGCCAAGATTGGGACAGGGTATTTAGACAGCCCCAGCATTTT.

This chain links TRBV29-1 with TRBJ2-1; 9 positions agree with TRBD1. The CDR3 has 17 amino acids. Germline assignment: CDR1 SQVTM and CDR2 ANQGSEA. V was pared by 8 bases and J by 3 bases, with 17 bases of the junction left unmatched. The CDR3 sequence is CSTVPGQGSGYYNEQFF. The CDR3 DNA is TGCAGCACCGTCCCGGGACAGGGATCGGGCTACTACAATGAGCAGTTCTTC.

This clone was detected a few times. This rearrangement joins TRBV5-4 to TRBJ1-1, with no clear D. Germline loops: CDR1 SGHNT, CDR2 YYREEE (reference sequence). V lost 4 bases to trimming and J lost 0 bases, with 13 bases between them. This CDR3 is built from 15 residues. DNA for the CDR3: TGTGCCAGCAGCCTCGCGGACGGTATGAACACTGAAGCTTTCTTT. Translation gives CASSLADGMNTEAFF.